The entry that follows covers one T cell receptor (beta chain) sequence. CDR1 and CDR2 from the germline V gene are LGHNA and YSLEER. This CDR3 has 15 residues. V was trimmed by 2 bases and J by 5 bases, leaving 13 bases between them. The donors, aged roughly 6 to 100, were healthy Caucasians from Russia. Every donor gave approximately 10 milliliters of peripheral blood. The record originates from a study of blood T cells in healthy people across ages. A second PCR, run for about 7 to 11 cycles, used a sample-barcoded 5' primer plus a J-beta primer mix. TCRdb re-called the 5' RACE reads through MiXCR, storing one row per CDR3 protein. The table lists roughly 680,000 distinct CDR3 sequences, 20% to 25% of them singletons.

The chain employs TRBV4-3 and TRBJ2-1; weak D call: TRBD2 (5 bases). The source of this sequence is a man in his 70s in good health. Source material: blood. The CDR3 here is CASSQTGIGNNEQFF. DNA of the CDR3: TGCGCCAGCAGCCAAACCGGGATAGGGAACAATGAGCAGTTCTTC.